A selection of T cell receptor beta chains follows, all from one sample in a study of blood T cell repertoires in COVID-19. Assay used: immunoSEQ multiplex PCR; TCRdb lists only in-frame clones, some missing. The sample yields some 76,000 clones, 80% to 90% seen once. Sequenced input: peripheral blood. These receptors all stem from a woman aged 18-30 years with acute or convalescent COVID-19. The CDR3 runs from the conserved cysteine through the conserved F or W. The D gene is left open where the match is weak. Only some rows state a clone size, as once, few, many or a class for expanded clones.

TRBD1 TRBJ2-2 TRBV6-2/TRBV6-3 - CASSYGTVESGELFF TGTGCCAGCAGTTATGGGACAGTCGAATCTGGGGAGCTGTTTTTT
- TRBJ1-5 TRBV12-5 - CASGLVWRGNQPQHF TGTGCTAGTGGTTTGGTATGGCGGGGCAATCAGCCCCAGCATTTT
TRBD1 TRBJ1-1 TRBV9 - CANRTGHTEAFF TGTGCCAATAGGACAGGGCACACTGAAGCTTTCTTT
- TRBJ2-5 TRBV28 - CASSHRVEETQYF TGTGCCAGCAGCCACAGGGTTGAAGAGACCCAGTACTTC
TRBD1 TRBJ2-7 TRBV6-2/TRBV6-3 - CASSYSSGQGYPEQYF TGTGCCAGCAGTTACTCTTCGGGACAGGGTTATCCCGAGCAGTACTTC
- TRBJ1-5 TRBV12-3/TRBV12-4 - CASSLQGDQPQHF TGTGCCAGCAGTTTACAAGGGGATCAGCCCCAGCATTTT
TRBD1 TRBJ1-1 TRBV6-1 - CASSEGTGGITEAFF TGTGCCAGCAGTGAAGGGACAGGGGGTATCACTGAAGCTTTCTTT
TRBD1 TRBJ2-1 TRBV5-6 - CASSLEGQPPDEQFF TGTGCCAGCAGCTTGGAGGGACAGCCCCCGGATGAGCAGTTCTTC
TRBD1 TRBJ1-2 TRBV3-1/TRBV3-2 - CASSQQAGGQGVYGYTF TGTGCCAGCAGCCAACAGGCAGGGGGACAGGGCGTCTATGGCTACACCTTC
- TRBJ1-6 TRBV21-1 - CASSRRSSPLHF TGTGCCAGCAGCAGGCGGAGCTCACCCCTCCACTTT
- TRBJ1-4 TRBV9 - CASSPTGSAEKLFF TGTGCCAGCAGCCCGACAGGCAGCGCGGAAAAACTGTTTTTT
TRBD1 TRBJ1-4 TRBV30 - CAWKDRGREKLFF TGTGCCTGGAAGGACAGGGGGAGAGAAAAACTGTTTTTT
- TRBJ1-1 TRBV4-1 - CASSHQGLGTEAFF TGCGCCAGCAGCCACCAGGGGCTCGGCACTGAAGCTTTCTTT
TRBD1 TRBJ1-2 TRBV30 - CAWSMRGRNYGYTF TGTGCCTGGAGTATGAGGGGGCGCAACTATGGCTACACCTTC
- TRBJ1-1 TRBV29-1 - CSVVVRNTEAFF TGCAGCGTTGTAGTGAGGAACACTGAAGCTTTCTTT
TRBD2 TRBJ2-1 TRBV11-2 - CASSLALAGSYNEQFF TGTGCCAGCAGCTTAGCACTAGCGGGCTCCTACAATGAGCAGTTCTTC
- TRBJ2-2 TRBV6-6 - CASSTSGLSTGELFF TGTGCCAGCAGTACCTCGGGACTGAGCACCGGGGAGCTGTTTTTT
TRBD1 TRBJ2-2 TRBV7-2 - CASSPRSRDRTGELFF TGTGCCAGCAGCCCAAGGTCCCGGGACAGGACCGGGGAGCTGTTTTTT
- TRBJ2-1 TRBV2 - CASSEKRGGNEQFF TGTGCCAGCAGTGAGAAGAGGGGAGGCAATGAGCAGTTCTTC
- TRBJ2-5 TRBV11-2 - CASSHTPGQGGLTQYF TGTGCCAGCAGCCATACCCCTGGGCAGGGAGGATTGACCCAGTACTTC
- TRBJ1-1 TRBV6-1 - CASSDRVPVAFF TGTGCCAGCAGTGACAGGGTCCCCGTAGCTTTCTTT
- TRBJ2-7 TRBV18 - CASSPRTASYEQYF TGTGCCAGCTCACCGCGGACAGCCTCCTACGAGCAGTACTTC
TRBD1 TRBJ2-7 TRBV5-6 once CASSPTGSDYEQYF TGTGCCAGCAGCCCGACAGGGTCCGACTACGAGCAGTACTTC
- TRBJ1-2 TRBV28 - CASSPLAEGGYGYTF TGTGCCAGCAGCCCCCTCGCGGAGGGTGGCTATGGCTACACCTTC
TRBD1 TRBJ1-6 TRBV5-6 - CASSSGQGYNSPLHF TGTGCCAGCAGCTCGGGACAGGGGTATAATTCACCCCTCCACTTT
- TRBJ1-4 TRBV18 - CASSPQVREKLFF TGTGCCAGCTCACCCCAGGTTCGGGAAAAACTGTTTTTT
TRBD1 TRBJ1-6 TRBV5-1 - CASSLTGQGASSSYNSPLHF TGCGCCAGCAGCTTGACCGGGCAGGGGGCCAGTAGCTCCTATAATTCACCCCTCCACTTT
TRBD2 TRBJ2-2 TRBV7-6 few CASSGLAGGGELFF TGTGCCAGCAGCGGGCTAGCGGGAGGCGGGGAGCTGTTTTTT